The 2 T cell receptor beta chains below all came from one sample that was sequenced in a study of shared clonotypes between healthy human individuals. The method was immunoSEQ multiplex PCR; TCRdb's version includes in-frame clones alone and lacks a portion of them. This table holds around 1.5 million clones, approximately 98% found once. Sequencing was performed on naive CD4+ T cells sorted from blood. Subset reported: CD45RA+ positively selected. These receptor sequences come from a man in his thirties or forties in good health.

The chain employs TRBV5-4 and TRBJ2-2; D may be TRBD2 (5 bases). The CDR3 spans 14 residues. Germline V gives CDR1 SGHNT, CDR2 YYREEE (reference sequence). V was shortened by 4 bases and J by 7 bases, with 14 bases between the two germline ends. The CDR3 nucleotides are TGTGCCAGCAGCCCCCTGAAAAGCGGCGGGGAGCTGTTTTTT. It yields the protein CASSPLKSGGELFF.

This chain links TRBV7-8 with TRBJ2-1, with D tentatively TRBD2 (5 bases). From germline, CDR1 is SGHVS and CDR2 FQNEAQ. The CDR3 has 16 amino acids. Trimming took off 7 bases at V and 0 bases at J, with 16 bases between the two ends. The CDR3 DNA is TGTGCCAGCAACAGAAGAGCGGCCAGCTCCTACAATGAGCAGTTCTTC. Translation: CASNRRAASSYNEQFF.